The clone carrying this T cell receptor beta chain came up a few times. This sample is drawn from a study of T cells in Graves' hyperthyroidism and ophthalmopathy. Calling Graves' hyperthyroidism stable meant ophthalmopathy did not progress within 18 months. RNA transcripts yielded amplified TCR beta CDR3 regions. In the first-round RT-PCR of the TCR CDR3, the HTBI primer set was used. TCRdb itself ran the multiplex PCR reads through MiXCR, one entry per CDR3 protein. This sample has 300,000 or so distinct CDR3 sequences, with around a sixth found just once. Trimming pared 1 base from V and 5 bases from J, leaving 9 bases between. The germline V gene has CDR1 SGHNT and CDR2 YYREEE (reference sequence). CDR3 size: 13 residues.

The source material was blood. This chain connects TRBV5-4 to TRBJ1-1; D remains unclear. The receptor was isolated from a man aged 25-45 years with Graves' hyperthyroidism. The CDR3 spells CASSLRPGTEAFF. CDR3 coding DNA: TGTGCCAGCAGCTTGCGCCCAGGTACTGAAGCTTTCTTT.